Sequencing of this T cell receptor beta chain was carried out in a study of memory CD4+ T cells and cytomegalovirus serostatus (dated by TCRdb to 2018 to 2020). Background on the whole study: A total of about 35 healthy Belgian adults, of whom 9 were CMV seropositive and some 24 were CMV seronegative, were included in the cohort. To replicate a published TCR-based CMV serostatus classifier, the researchers sequenced the CD4+ memory TCRbeta repertoires of a Belgian cohort whose cytomegalovirus serostatus was known.

Concerning this clone itself: It lacks a known antigen. No per-base quality is available; no much larger clone lies one base away.

The Quick-DNA Microprep Kit was used to extract genomic DNA from the sorted cells. Amplification of TCRbeta DNA was done with the immunoSEQ hsTCRbeta kit, following the protocol from the manufacturer. An Illumina MiSeq instrument was used to sequence the TCRbeta libraries. In the paper's pipeline: Following removal of out-of-frame sequences, approximately 2.1 million distinct TCRbeta sequences were retained, with an average of roughly 70,000 per individual. Two values were used to score each individual: the count of under 200 previously reported CMV-associated TCRbeta sequences and the total count of productive distinct TCRbeta sequences. A beta-binomial model was reimplemented in Python, and random forests from scikit-learn, run with default parameters, were trained on data from the US cohort. Classifier performance on the Belgian cohort was summarized as median AUC with percentile confidence intervals over 10,000 bootstrap iterations. TCRdb re-hosts the immuneACCESS table, in-frame sequences only. Its copies lack some clones; in the studies checked, an unresolved V gene accounts for under half of them, and the cause for the rest is not known. D and trimming come from the DNA, and the V and J calls and clone size come from that table. A total of 52,000 or so clones appear in this sample, about 80% of them only once. The ten largest clonotypes hold roughly 1.5% of the sample.

Single viable CD3+CD4+CD8-CD45RO+ cells were sorted as memory CD4+ T cells on a FACSAria II. CMV serostatus was determined using a Roche Elecsys assay that detects serum IgG against CMV pp150, pp28, p38 and p52. Following thawing, total CD4+ T cells were enriched through positive selection using CD4 magnetic microbeads. The samples came from a different study that was designed specifically to examine the CD4+ T cell memory repertoire. Peripheral blood mononuclear cells were isolated and cryopreserved according to standard operating procedures, and serum was stored at -80 degrees C. CD3-PerCP (BW264/56), CD4-APC (RPA-T4), CD45RO-PE (UCHT1) and CD8-Pacific Orange (3B5) antibodies were used for staining, and non-viable cells were excluded with Sytox blue. There are 15 amino acids in the CDR3, from cysteine to phenylalanine inclusive. Only CDR3 DNA is held: 45 bases, read in frame from base 1. V is pared back by 5 bases and J by 0 bases, with 11 bases lying between the germline termini. The germline V gene (reference sequence) supplies CDR1 MNHNY and CDR2 SVGAGI.

Study-wide conclusions, independent of this receptor: CMV serostatus prediction reached a median bootstrapped AUC of roughly 0.95 with the original framework and 0.75 to 0.92 with a US-trained random forest. Of fewer than 200 previously reported CMV-associated TCRbeta sequences, about 68 appeared in the CD4+ memory repertoires, each in one to five individuals. Only CD4+CD45RO+ memory cells were sequenced, in contrast to the original study, which included naive and memory CD4+ and CD8+ populations. The results were interpreted as suggesting that the CMV-associated TCR signature is largely present in the CD4+ memory repertoire. On the Belgian cohort, the classifier based on the original framework reached a median bootstrapped AUC of roughly 0.94, with a 95% CI of 0.76-1.00.

The receptor was isolated from an adult in good health and CMV-seronegative. The receptor chain draws on TRBV6-6 and TRBJ1-5, with the D gene uncertain. Sequencing input: memory CD4+ T cells from blood. The CDR3 reads as follows: CASSIKSDSNQPQHF. The base sequence is TGTGCCAGCAGTATAAAGTCGGATAGCAATCAGCCCCAGCATTTT.